A single sample gave rise to the 9 T cell receptor beta chains below, sequenced in a study of blood T cell repertoires in COVID-19. Method: immunoSEQ multiplex PCR; TCRdb's copy keeps in-frame clones and lacks some. Here the sample spans some 300,000 clones, approximately 88% being singletons. The source material was PBMCs or T cells enriched from blood (not recorded which). These receptors all stem from a woman younger than 45 who had recovered from COVID-19.

The chain employs TRBV7-2 and TRBJ2-5; D is undetermined. Germline-derived CDR1 and CDR2 are SGHTA and FQGNSA. The length of the CDR3 is 16 residues. V lost 5 bases and J 0 bases, leaving 16 bases between the germline ends. CDR3 sequence reads: CASSLNRRVHQETQYF. In nucleotides, the CDR3 is TGTGCCAGCAGCCTAAACCGTCGGGTACACCAAGAGACCCAGTACTTC.

A remark on this clone: The same CDR3 also results from other DNA sequences found in this sample. The chain links TRBV28 to TRBJ1-1; D is uncertain. The germline V gene has CDR1 MDHEN and CDR2 SYDVKM. The CDR3 is 11 amino acids. Trimming took 5 bases from V and 1 from J, leaving 2 bases between them. The CDR3 is CASSRNTEAFF. In DNA form, the CDR3 reads TGTGCCAGCAGTCGGAACACTGAAGCTTTCTTT.

This chain links TRBV28 with TRBJ1-1; D remains ambiguous. V was trimmed by 8 bases and J by 0 bases, leaving 22 bases between them. This CDR3 is built from 17 residues. Germline assignment: CDR1 MDHEN and CDR2 SYDVKM. The CDR3 is CASPAEGTPTMNTEAFF. CDR3 bases: TGTGCCAGCCCCGCGGAGGGCACACCTACCATGAACACTGAAGCTTTCTTT.

This clone turned up a few times. The chain carries TRBV18 and TRBJ1-3; 7 bases are shared with TRBD1. The ends lost 8 bases at V and 4 bases at J; junction bases unmatched: 5. In germline, CDR1 is KGHSH, CDR2 LQKENI. The CDR3 runs 13 residues. The CDR3 loop reads CASKQGPGNTIYF. The CDR3 bases are TGTGCCAGCAAACAGGGGCCAGGAAACACCATATATTTT.

J is TRBJ2-1 and V is TRBV12-3 or TRBV12-4; 7 bases are a match to TRBD1. V was pared by 6 bases and J by 10 bases, with 9 bases of the junction left unmatched. The CDR3 consists of 13 residues. The CDR3 sequence: CASRAGGSGEQFF. The CDR3 nucleotides are TGTGCCAGCAGGGCAGGGGGAAGTGGCGAGCAGTTCTTC.

This rearrangement joins TRBV2 to TRBJ1-5; 7 bases are a match to TRBD1. Germline CDR1 is SNHLY and CDR2 is FYNNEI. Losses at the gene ends were 7 bases for V and 2 bases for J; bases not matched to a gene: 5. The CDR3 contains 14 residues. As DNA, the CDR3 is TGTGCCAGCACCCACAGGGGTGGCAATCAGCCCCAGCATTTT. Its translation is CASTHRGGNQPQHF.

This sequence joins TRBV7-2 and TRBJ1-6; 10 bases align to TRBD1. In germline, CDR1 is SGHTA, CDR2 FQGNSA. V gave up 4 bases and J gave up 9 bases; unmatched junction bases: 6. This CDR3 comprises 15 residues. CDR3: CASSSTGTGVSPLHF. Written as DNA, the CDR3 is TGTGCCAGCAGCTCAACCGGGACAGGGGTTTCACCCCTCCACTTT.

The chain joins TRBV6-1 to TRBJ2-7; TRBD1 matches at 7 bases. The CDR3 is made up of 17 amino acids. V lost 2 bases and J lost 5; bases outside the gene matches: 15. Germline V gene lookup returns CDR1 MNHNS and CDR2 SASEGT. This chain's CDR3 is CASSEWRDRVNFHEQYF. The DNA of the CDR3 is TGTGCCAGCAGTGAATGGCGAGACAGGGTCAATTTCCACGAGCAGTACTTC.

A single count supports this clone. The chain links TRBV10-1 to TRBJ2-6; 7 positions agree with TRBD1. The CDR3 has 17 residues. CDR1 is WNHNN and CDR2 is SYGVQD in the germline V gene (reference sequence). Germline trimming cut 6 bases from V and 0 bases from J; bases unmatched to any gene: 8. The CDR3 loop reads CASSKRQGNSGANVLTF. The CDR3 bases are TGCGCCAGCAGCAAGAGACAGGGTAACTCTGGGGCCAACGTCCTGACTTTC.